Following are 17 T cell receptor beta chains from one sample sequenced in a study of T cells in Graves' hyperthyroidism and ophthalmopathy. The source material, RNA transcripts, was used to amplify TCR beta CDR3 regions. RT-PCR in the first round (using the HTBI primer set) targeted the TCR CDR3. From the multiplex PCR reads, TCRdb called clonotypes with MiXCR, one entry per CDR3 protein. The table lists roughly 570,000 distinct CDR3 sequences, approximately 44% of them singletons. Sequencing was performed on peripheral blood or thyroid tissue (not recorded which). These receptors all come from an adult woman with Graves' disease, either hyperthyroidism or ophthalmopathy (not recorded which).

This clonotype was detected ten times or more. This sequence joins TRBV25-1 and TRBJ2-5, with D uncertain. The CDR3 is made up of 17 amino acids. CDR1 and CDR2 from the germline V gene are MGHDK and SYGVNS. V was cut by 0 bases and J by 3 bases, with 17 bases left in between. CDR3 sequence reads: CASSEYLGPYGKETQYF. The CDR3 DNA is TGTGCCAGCAGTGAATATCTAGGTCCTTATGGGAAAGAGACCCAGTACTTC.

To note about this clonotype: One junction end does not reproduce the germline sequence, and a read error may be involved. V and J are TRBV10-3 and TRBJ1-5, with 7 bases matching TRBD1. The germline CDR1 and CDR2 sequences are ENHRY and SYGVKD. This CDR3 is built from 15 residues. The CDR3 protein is CAISVGDSLNRPQHF. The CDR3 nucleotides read TGTGCCATCAGTGTCGGGGACAGCTTAAATCGGCCCCAGCATTTT.

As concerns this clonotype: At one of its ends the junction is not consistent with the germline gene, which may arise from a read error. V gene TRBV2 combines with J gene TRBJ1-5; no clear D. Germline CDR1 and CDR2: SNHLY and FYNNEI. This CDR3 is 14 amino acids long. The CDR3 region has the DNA TGTGCCAGCAGTGAAGTAGAGCGCCAGCAGCCTCAGCATTTT. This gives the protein CASSEVERQQPQHF.

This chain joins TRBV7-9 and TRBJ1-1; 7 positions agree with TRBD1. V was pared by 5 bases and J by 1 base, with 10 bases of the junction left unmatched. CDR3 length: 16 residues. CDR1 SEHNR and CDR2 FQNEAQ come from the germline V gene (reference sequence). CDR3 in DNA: TGTGCCAGCAGCGCCCGACAGGGCGGGGGGAACACTGAAGCTTTCTTT. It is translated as CASSARQGGGNTEAFF.

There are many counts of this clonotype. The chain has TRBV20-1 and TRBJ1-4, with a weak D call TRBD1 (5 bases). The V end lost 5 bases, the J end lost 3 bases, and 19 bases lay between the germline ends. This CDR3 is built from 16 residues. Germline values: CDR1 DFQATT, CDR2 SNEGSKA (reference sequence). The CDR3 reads CSAVSPGSWANEKLFF. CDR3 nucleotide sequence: TGCAGTGCTGTGAGTCCAGGGAGTTGGGCTAATGAAAAACTGTTTTTT.

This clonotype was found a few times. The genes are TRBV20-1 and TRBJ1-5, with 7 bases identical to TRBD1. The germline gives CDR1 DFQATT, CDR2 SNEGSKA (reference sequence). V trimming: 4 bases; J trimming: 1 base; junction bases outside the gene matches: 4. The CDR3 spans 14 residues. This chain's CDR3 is CSAKPGQSNQPQHF. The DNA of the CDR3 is TGCAGTGCTAAACCGGGACAGAGCAATCAGCCCCAGCATTTT.

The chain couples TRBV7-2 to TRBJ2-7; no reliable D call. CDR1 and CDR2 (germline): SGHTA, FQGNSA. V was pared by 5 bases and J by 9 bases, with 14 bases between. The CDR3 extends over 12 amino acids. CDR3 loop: CASSRRLGRQYF. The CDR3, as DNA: TGTGCCAGCAGCCGGCGACTCGGAAGGCAGTACTTC.

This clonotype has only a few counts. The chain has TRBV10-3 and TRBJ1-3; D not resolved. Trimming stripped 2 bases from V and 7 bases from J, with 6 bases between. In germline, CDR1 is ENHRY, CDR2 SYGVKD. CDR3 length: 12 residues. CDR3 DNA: TGTGCCATCAGTGAGAGGGTGAACACCATATATTTT. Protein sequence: CAISERVNTIYF.

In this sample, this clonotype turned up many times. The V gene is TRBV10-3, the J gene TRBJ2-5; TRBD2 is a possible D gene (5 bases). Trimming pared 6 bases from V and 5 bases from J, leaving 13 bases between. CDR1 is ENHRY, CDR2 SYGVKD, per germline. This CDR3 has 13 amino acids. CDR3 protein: CAIRTGVLETQYF. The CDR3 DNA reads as TGTGCCATCAGAACCGGGGTCCTCGAGACCCAGTACTTC.

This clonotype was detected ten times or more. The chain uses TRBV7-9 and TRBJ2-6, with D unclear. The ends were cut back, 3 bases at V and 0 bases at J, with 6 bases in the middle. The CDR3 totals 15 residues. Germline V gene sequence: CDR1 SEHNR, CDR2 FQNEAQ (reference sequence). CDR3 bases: TGTGCCAGCAGCTTCCTTGGCTCTGGGGCCAACGTCCTGACTTTC. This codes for CASSFLGSGANVLTF. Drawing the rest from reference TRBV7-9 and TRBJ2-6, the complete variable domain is DTGVSQNPRHKITKRGQNVTFRCDPISEHNRLYWYRQTLGQGPEFLTYFQNEAQLEKSRLLSDRFSAERPKGSFSTLEIQRTEQGDSAMYLCASSFLGSGANVLTFGAGSRLTVL.

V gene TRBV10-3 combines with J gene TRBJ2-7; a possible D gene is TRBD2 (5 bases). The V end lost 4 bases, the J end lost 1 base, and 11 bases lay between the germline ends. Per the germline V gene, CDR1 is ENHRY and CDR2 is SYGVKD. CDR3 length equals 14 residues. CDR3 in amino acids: CAISGGPGSYEQYF. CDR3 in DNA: TGTGCCATCAGTGGAGGGCCTGGATCCTACGAGCAGTACTTC.

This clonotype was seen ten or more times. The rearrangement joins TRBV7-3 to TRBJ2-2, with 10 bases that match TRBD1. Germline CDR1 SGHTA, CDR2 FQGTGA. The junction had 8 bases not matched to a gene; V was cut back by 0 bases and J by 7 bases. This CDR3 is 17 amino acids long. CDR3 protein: CASSLTLPGQGIGELFF. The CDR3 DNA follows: TGTGCCAGCAGCTTAACGCTCCCGGGACAGGGGATCGGGGAGCTGTTTTTT.

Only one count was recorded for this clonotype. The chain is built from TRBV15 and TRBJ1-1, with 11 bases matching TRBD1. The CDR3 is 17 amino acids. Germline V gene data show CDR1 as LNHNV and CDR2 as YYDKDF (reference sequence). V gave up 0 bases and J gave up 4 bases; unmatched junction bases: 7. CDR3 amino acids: CATSRDLGQGAGTEAFF. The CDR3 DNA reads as TGTGCCACCAGCAGAGATTTAGGACAGGGGGCAGGCACTGAAGCTTTCTTT.

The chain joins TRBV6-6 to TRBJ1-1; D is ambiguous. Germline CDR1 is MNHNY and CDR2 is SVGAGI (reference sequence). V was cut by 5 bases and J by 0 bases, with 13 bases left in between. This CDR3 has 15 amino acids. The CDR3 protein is CASSEYRALNTEAFF. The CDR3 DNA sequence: TGTGCCAGCAGTGAGTATAGAGCGTTGAACACTGAAGCTTTCTTT.

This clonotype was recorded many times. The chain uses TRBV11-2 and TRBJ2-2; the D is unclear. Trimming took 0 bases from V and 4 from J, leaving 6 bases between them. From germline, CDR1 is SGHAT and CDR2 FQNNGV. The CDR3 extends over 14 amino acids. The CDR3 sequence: CASSLDPSTGELFF. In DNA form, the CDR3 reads TGTGCCAGCAGCTTAGATCCATCCACCGGGGAGCTGTTTTTT.

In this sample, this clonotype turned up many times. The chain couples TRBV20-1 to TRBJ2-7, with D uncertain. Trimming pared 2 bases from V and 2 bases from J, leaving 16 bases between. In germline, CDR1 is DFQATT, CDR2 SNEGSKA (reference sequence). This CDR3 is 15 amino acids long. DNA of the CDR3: TGCAGTGCTAGAACCCTGGAACAGATACCCTACGAGCAGTACTTC. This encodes CSARTLEQIPYEQYF.

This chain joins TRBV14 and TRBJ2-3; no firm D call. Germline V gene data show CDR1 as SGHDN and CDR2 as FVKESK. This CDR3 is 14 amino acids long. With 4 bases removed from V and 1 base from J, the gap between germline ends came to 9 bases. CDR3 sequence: CASSPLGRTDTQYF. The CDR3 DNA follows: TGTGCCAGCAGCCCCCTGGGCCGCACAGATACGCAGTATTTT. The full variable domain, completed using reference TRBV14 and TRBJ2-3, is EAGVTQFPSHSVIEKGQTVTLRCDPISGHDNLYWYRRVMGKEIKFLLHFVKESKQDESGMPNNRFLAERTGGTYSTLKVQPAELEDSGVYFCASSPLGRTDTQYFGPGTRLTVL.